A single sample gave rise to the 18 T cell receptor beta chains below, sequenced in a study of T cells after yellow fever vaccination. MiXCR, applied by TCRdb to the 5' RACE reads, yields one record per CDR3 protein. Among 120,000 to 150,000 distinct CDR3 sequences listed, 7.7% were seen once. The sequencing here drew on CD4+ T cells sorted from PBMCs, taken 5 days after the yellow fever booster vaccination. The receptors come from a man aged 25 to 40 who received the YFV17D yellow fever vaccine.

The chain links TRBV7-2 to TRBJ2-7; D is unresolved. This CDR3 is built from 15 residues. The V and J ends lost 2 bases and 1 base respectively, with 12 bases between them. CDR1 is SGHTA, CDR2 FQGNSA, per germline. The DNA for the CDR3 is TGTGCCAGCAGCTTACGGTTTGACCGATCCTACGAGCAGTACTTC. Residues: CASSLRFDRSYEQYF.

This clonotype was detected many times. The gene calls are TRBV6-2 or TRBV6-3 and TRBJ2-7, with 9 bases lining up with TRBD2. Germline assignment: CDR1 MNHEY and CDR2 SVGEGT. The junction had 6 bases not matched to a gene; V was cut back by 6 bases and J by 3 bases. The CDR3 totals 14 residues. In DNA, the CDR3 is TGTGCCAGCAGATTTAGCGGGAGTGTCTACGAGCAGTACTTC. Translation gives CASRFSGSVYEQYF.

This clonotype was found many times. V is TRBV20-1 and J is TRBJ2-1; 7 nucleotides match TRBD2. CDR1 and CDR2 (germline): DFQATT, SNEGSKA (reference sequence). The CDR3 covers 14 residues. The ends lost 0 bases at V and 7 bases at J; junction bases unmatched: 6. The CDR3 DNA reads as TGCAGTGCTAGAGACGGTGTCGGGGGGAATGAGCAGTTCTTC. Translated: CSARDGVGGNEQFF.

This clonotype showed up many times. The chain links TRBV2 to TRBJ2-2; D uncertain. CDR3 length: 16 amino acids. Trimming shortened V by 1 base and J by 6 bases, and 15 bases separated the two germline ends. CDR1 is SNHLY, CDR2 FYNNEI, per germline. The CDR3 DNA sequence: TGTGCCAGCAGTGAAGTTCCCCCTCAACACGCCGGGGAGCTGTTTTTT. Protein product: CASSEVPPQHAGELFF.

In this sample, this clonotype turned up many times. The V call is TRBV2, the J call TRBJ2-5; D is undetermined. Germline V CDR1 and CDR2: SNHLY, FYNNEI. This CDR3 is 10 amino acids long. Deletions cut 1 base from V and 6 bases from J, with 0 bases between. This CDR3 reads CASSEETQYF. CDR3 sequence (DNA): TGTGCCAGCAGTGAAGAGACCCAGTACTTC.

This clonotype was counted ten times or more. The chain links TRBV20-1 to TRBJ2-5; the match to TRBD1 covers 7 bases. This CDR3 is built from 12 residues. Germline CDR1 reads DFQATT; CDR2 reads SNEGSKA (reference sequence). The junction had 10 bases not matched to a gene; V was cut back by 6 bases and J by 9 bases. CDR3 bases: TGCAGTGCGCGACAGGGTCCTTCAGCCCAGTACTTC. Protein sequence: CSARQGPSAQYF.

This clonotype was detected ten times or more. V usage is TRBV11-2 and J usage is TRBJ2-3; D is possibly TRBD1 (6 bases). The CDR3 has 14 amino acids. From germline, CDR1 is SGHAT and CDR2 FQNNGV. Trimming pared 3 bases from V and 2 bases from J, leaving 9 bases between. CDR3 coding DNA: TGTGCCAGCAGCTTTGGACAGTTCACAGATACGCAGTATTTT. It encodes CASSFGQFTDTQYF.

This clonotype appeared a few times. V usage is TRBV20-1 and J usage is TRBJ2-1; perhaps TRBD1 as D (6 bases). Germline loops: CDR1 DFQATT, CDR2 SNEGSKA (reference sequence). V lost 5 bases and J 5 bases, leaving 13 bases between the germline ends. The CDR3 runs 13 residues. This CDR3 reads CSAGQIDNNEQFF. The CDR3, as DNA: TGCAGTGCTGGACAGATAGACAACAATGAGCAGTTCTTC.

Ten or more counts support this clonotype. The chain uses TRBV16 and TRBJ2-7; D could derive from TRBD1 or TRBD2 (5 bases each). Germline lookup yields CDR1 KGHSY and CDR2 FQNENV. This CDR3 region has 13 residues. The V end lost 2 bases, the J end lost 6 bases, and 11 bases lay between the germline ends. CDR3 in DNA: TGTGCCAGCAGCCAACCGGGTGGGGGCGAGCAGTACTTC. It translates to CASSQPGGGEQYF.

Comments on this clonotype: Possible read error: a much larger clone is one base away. This chain's CDR3 is CASRSSSEKIWETQYF. The CDR3, as DNA: TGTGCCAGCAGATCATCAAGCGAGAAAATCTGGGAGACCCAGTACTTC. The chain uses TRBV7-9 and TRBJ2-5; no firm D call. There are 16 residues in the CDR3. The germline V gene has CDR1 SEHNR and CDR2 FQNEAQ (reference sequence). Trimming took 6 bases from V and 5 from J, leaving 22 bases between them. Filled out from reference TRBV7-9 and TRBJ2-5, the complete variable domain reads DTGVSQNPRHKITKRGQNVTFRCDPISEHNRLYWYRQTLGQGPEFLTYFQNEAQLEKSRLLSDRFSAERPKGSFSTLEIQRTEQGDSAMYLCASRSSSEKIWETQYFGPGTRLLVL.

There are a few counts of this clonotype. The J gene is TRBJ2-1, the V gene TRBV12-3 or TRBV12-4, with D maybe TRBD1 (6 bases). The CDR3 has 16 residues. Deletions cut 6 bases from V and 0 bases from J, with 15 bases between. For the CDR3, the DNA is TGTGCCAGCAGGGGCGTCAGGGGTGGCTCCTACAATGAGCAGTTCTTC. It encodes CASRGVRGGSYNEQFF.

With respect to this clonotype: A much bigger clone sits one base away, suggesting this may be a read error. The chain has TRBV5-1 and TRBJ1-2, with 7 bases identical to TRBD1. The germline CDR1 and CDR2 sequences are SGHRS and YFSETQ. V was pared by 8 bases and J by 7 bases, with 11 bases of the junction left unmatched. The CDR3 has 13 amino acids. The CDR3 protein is CASSRDSGSGYTF. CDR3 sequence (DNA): TGCGCCAGTTCCCGGGACAGTGGATCTGGCTACACCTTC. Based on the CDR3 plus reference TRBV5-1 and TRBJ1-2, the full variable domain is KAGVTQTPRYLIKTRGQQVTLSCSPISGHRSVSWYQQTPGQGLQFLFEYFSETQRNKGNFPGRFSGRQFSNSRSEMNVSTLELGDSALYLCASSRDSGSGYTFGSGTRLTVV.

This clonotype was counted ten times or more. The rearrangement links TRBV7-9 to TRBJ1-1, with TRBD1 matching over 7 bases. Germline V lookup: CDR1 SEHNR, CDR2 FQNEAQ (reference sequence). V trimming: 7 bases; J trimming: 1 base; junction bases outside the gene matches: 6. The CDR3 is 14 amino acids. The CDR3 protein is CASTSGTENTEAFF. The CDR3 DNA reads TGTGCCAGCACCTCCGGGACAGAGAACACTGAAGCTTTCTTT.

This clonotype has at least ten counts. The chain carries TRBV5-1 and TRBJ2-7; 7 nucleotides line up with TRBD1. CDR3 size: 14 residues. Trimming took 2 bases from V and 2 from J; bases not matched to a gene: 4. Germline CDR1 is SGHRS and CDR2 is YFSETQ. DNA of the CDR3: TGCGCCAGCAGCTTCATTCAGGGGGCCTACGAGCAGTACTTC. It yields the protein CASSFIQGAYEQYF.

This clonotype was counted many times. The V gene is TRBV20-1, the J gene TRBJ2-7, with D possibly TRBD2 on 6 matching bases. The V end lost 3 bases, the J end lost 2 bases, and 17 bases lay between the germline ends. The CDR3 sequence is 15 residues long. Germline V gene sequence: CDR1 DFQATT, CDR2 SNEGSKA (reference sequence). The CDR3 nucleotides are TGCAGTGCTAGCGGGGGTAGCGGCCTCCCCTACGAGCAGTACTTC. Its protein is CSASGGSGLPYEQYF.

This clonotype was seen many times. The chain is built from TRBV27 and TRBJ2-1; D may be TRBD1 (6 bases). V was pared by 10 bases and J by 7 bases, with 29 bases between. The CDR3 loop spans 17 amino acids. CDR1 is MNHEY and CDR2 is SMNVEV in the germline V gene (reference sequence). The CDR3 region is CATLRQDHLGGTNEQFF. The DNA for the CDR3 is TGTGCCACCCTCAGACAGGACCACCTGGGCGGCACAAATGAGCAGTTCTTC.

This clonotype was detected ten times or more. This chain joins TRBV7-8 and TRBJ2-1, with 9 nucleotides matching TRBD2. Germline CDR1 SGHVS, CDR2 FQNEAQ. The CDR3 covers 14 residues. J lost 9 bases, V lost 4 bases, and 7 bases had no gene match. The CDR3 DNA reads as TGTGCCAGCAGCTCCCCCCCGACTAGCGGTGAGCAGTTCTTC. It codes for CASSSPPTSGEQFF.

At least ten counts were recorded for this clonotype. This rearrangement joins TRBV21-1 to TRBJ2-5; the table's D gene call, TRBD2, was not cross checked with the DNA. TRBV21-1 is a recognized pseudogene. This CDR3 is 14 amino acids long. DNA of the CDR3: TGTGCCATCTACCGGGGACGGCCGGGGGAGACCCAGTACTTC. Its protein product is CAIYRGRPGETQYF.